One and the same sample provided the 19 T cell receptor beta chains below, sequenced in a study of blood T cell repertoires in COVID-19. This table comes from immunoSEQ multiplex PCR, and its TCRdb copy is limited to in-frame clones, with some not included. This table has hundreds of thousands of clones, 70% to 85% appearing once. The sequencing sample was made of peripheral blood. These TCRs come from a man at least 80 years old with acute or convalescent COVID-19.

This chain uses TRBV28 with TRBJ1-1, with 8 bases aligning to TRBD1. CDR1 and CDR2 from the germline V gene are MDHEN and SYDVKM. V gave up 7 bases and J gave up 5 bases; unmatched junction bases: 21. The CDR3 contains 18 residues. The CDR3, as DNA: TGTGCCAGCATCTCCTGGGGTGTGACAGGGGACGTGCGGACTGAAGCTTTCTTT. Protein product: CASISWGVTGDVRTEAFF. Looking up the rest from reference TRBV28 and TRBJ1-1 gives the full variable domain: DVKVTQSSRYLVKRTGEKVFLECVQDMDHENMFWYRQDPGLGLRLIYFSYDVKMKEKGDIPEGYSVSREKKERFSLILESASTNQTSMYLCASISWGVTGDVRTEAFFGQGTRLTVV.

This chain links TRBV7-2 with TRBJ2-5; 7 nucleotides line up with TRBD1. Per the germline V gene, CDR1 is SGHTA and CDR2 is FQGNSA. This CDR3 has 15 residues. After removal of 2 bases from V and 2 bases from J, the junction contained 5 bases not matched to a gene. CDR3 sequence reads: CASSLLWGQQETQYF. The CDR3 region has the DNA TGTGCCAGCAGCTTATTGTGGGGACAGCAAGAGACCCAGTACTTC.

The chain has TRBV2 and TRBJ1-5; tentative D call: TRBD1 (6 bases). V shed 7 bases and J shed 4 bases, with 17 bases lying between them. The CDR3 has 15 amino acids. From germline, CDR1 is SNHLY and CDR2 FYNNEI. CDR3 protein: CASNGPTGRNQPQHF. The CDR3 nucleotides are TGTGCCAGCAACGGCCCAACAGGGAGAAATCAGCCCCAGCATTTT. The whole variable domain, filled in from reference TRBV2 and TRBJ1-5, reads EPEVTQTPSHQVTQMGQEVILRCVPISNHLYFYWYRQILGQKVEFLVSFYNNEISEKSEIFDDQFSVERPDGSNFTLKIRSTKLEDSAMYFCASNGPTGRNQPQHFGDGTRLSIL.

This chain connects TRBV4-1 to TRBJ2-6; perhaps TRBD1 as D (5 bases). Germline lookup yields CDR1 MGHRA and CDR2 YSYEKL. This CDR3 spans 17 amino acids. V gave up 0 bases and J gave up 4 bases, with 13 bases separating them. The CDR3 here is CASSQDFAGSGANVLTF. The CDR3 DNA sequence: TGCGCCAGCAGCCAAGATTTCGCAGGGTCCGGGGCCAACGTCCTGACTTTC.

The chain uses TRBV30 and TRBJ1-6; a weak D match, TRBD1 (5 bases). V was trimmed by 0 bases and J by 7 bases, leaving 13 bases between them. The CDR3 covers 15 residues. Germline V CDR1 and CDR2: GTSNPN, SVGIG (reference sequence). As DNA, the CDR3 is TGTGCCTGGAGTGTAATGTGGGGGGAGAATTCACCCCTCCACTTT. Translating gives CAWSVMWGENSPLHF.

Here the CDR3 DNA reads TGCGCCAGCAGATCCGGGACAGGGCGAGTCCAAGAGACCCAGTACTTC. Residues: CASRSGTGRVQETQYF. The J gene is TRBJ2-5, the V gene TRBV5-1, with 9 bases fitting TRBD1. CDR1 is SGHRS, CDR2 YFSETQ, per germline. V trimming: 5 bases; J trimming: 1 base; junction bases outside the gene matches: 9. The CDR3 is 16 amino acids.

This clone came up a few times. This chain links TRBV7-8 with TRBJ2-7, with 8 bases matching TRBD2. The CDR3 runs to 18 residues. In germline, CDR1 is SGHVS, CDR2 FQNEAQ. After removal of 7 bases from V and 0 bases from J, the junction contained 17 bases not matched to a gene. The CDR3 DNA follows: TGTGCCAGCACTCCCCTGTGGGGTCCGGGGGGGAGCTCCTACGAGCAGTACTTC. Translating gives CASTPLWGPGGSSYEQYF. Combining the CDR3 with reference TRBV7-8 and TRBJ2-7 gives the whole variable domain GAGVSQSPRYKVAKRGQDVALRCDPISGHVSLFWYQQALGQGPEFLTYFQNEAQLDKSGLPSDRFFAERPEGSVSTLKIQRTQQEDSAVYLCASTPLWGPGGSSYEQYFGPGTRLTVT.

The chain couples TRBV19 to TRBJ2-1; TRBD2 aligns across 8 bases. With 7 bases clipped from V and 8 bases from J, the junction kept 7 bases outside the gene matches. The CDR3 sequence is 13 residues long. Germline V gives CDR1 LNHDA, CDR2 SQIVND (reference sequence). The CDR3 DNA reads TGTGCCAGTACAGCGGGAGTGGGCTATGAGCAGTTCTTC. Its protein is CASTAGVGYEQFF.

This clone occurred once. The sample has other DNA sequences that encode this CDR3 too. The genes are TRBV12-3 or TRBV12-4 and TRBJ2-7, with D perhaps matching TRBD1 (6 bases). The V end was cut by 5 bases, the J end by 1 base, with 9 bases between. The CDR3 totals 13 residues. The DNA of the CDR3 is TGTGCCAGCAGTCGGACAGTTTCCTACGAGCAGTACTTC. It specifies CASSRTVSYEQYF.

About this clone: One junction end does not reproduce the germline sequence, and a read error may be involved. The DNA for the CDR3 is TGTGCCACCAGCAGGACGGGACAGGGCAAGCAGCCCCAGCATTTT. Translated, it gives CATSRTGQGKQPQHF. The chain combines TRBV15 with TRBJ1-5, with TRBD1 identical over 9 bases. From germline, CDR1 is LNHNV and CDR2 YYDKDF (reference sequence). This CDR3 is 15 amino acids long.

The gene calls are TRBV28 and TRBJ1-3; possibly TRBD1 for D (5 bases). This CDR3 spans 16 amino acids. The V end lost 4 bases, the J end lost 4 bases, and 17 bases lay between the germline ends. The germline gives CDR1 MDHEN, CDR2 SYDVKM. CDR3 DNA: TGTGCCAGCAGTTCCCCCTCCGGGGGAACGGGAAACACCATATATTTT. Encoded protein: CASSSPSGGTGNTIYF. Using reference TRBV28 and TRBJ1-3 for the parts outside the CDR3, the full variable domain is DVKVTQSSRYLVKRTGEKVFLECVQDMDHENMFWYRQDPGLGLRLIYFSYDVKMKEKGDIPEGYSVSREKKERFSLILESASTNQTSMYLCASSSPSGGTGNTIYFGEGSWLTVV.

The CDR3 region has the DNA TGCGCCAGCAGCCCTAGCGGTCCTGCATACGAGCAGTACTTC. Translated: CASSPSGPAYEQYF. The chain uses TRBV5-1 and TRBJ2-7; TRBD2 aligns across 7 bases. V trimming: 4 bases; J trimming: 4 bases; junction bases outside the gene matches: 8. The germline V gene has CDR1 SGHRS and CDR2 YFSETQ. This CDR3 has 14 amino acids.

V and J are TRBV28 and TRBJ1-4; 12 bases fit TRBD1. CDR3 size: 17 residues. V lost 4 bases, J lost 8 bases, and 11 bases stayed unmatched. Looked up from germline, CDR1 is MDHEN and CDR2 is SYDVKM. CDR3 region: CASSSPGQGAGWEKLFF. DNA of the CDR3: TGTGCCAGCAGTTCTCCGGGACAGGGGGCAGGTTGGGAAAAACTGTTTTTT. The complete variable domain, with remaining parts taken from reference TRBV28 and TRBJ1-4, reads DVKVTQSSRYLVKRTGEKVFLECVQDMDHENMFWYRQDPGLGLRLIYFSYDVKMKEKGDIPEGYSVSREKKERFSLILESASTNQTSMYLCASSSPGQGAGWEKLFFGSGTQLSVL.

The chain recombines TRBV7-9 with TRBJ1-6, with no clear D. Trimming left V 5 bases short and J 9 bases short, with 14 bases between. CDR3 size: 14 residues. Per the germline V gene, CDR1 is SEHNR and CDR2 is FQNEAQ (reference sequence). CDR3 sequence reads: CASSRREGISPLHF. The CDR3 DNA sequence: TGTGCCAGCAGCCGCAGAGAGGGTATTTCACCCCTCCACTTT.

This clone was counted a few times. The rearrangement joins TRBV28 to TRBJ2-7, with 14 bases matching TRBD2. CDR1 MDHEN and CDR2 SYDVKM come from the germline V gene. This CDR3 spans 13 amino acids. V shed 8 bases and J 5 bases; nucleotides not matched to a gene: 2. CDR3 nucleotide sequence: TGTGCCAGCGGACTAGCGGGGGGTAACGAGCAGTACTTC. The encoded protein is CASGLAGGNEQYF.

The chain carries TRBV7-6 and TRBJ1-5; maybe TRBD1 (6 bases). Trimming took 3 bases from V and 3 from J, leaving 15 bases between them. CDR1 and CDR2 from the germline V gene are SGHVS and FNYEAQ. The CDR3 is 16 residues long. The CDR3 coding sequence is TGTGCCAGCAGCTTCAGACAGGCAAGGGCCAATCAGCCCCAGCATTTT. It specifies CASSFRQARANQPQHF.

The CDR3 loop is CASDWAGSGNTIYF. For the CDR3, the DNA is TGTGCCAGCGATTGGGCCGGCTCTGGAAACACCATATATTTT. The chain employs TRBV6-5 and TRBJ1-3; D is ambiguous. The germline V and J ends were trimmed by 8 bases and 0 bases, with 11 bases remaining between them. Germline assignment: CDR1 MNHEY and CDR2 SVGAGI. The CDR3 is 14 amino acids.

V is TRBV7-2 and J is TRBJ1-1; no reliable D call. This CDR3 has 15 residues. The V gene lost 1 base and the J gene lost 0 bases, with 9 bases spanning the gap. CDR1 SGHTA and CDR2 FQGNSA come from the germline V gene. This chain's CDR3 is CASSLDGSMNTEAFF. The DNA for the CDR3 is TGTGCCAGCAGCTTAGATGGGAGCATGAACACTGAAGCTTTCTTT.

This clone was detected only once. This rearrangement joins TRBV6-5 to TRBJ1-5; 8 positions match TRBD1. Trimming cost V 7 bases and J 2 bases; bases outside gene matches: 7. Germline lookup yields CDR1 MNHEY and CDR2 SVGAGI. The CDR3 spans 15 residues. This CDR3 is CASKNSDRGNQPQHF. Written as DNA, the CDR3 is TGTGCCAGCAAAAACTCGGACAGGGGCAATCAGCCCCAGCATTTT.